This T cell receptor beta chain was identified in a study of blood T cell repertoires in COVID-19. Study-wide context: The United States, Italy and Spain provided the acute and convalescent COVID-19 samples. Nucleic acid was either cDNA or gDNA, and it came from T cells, B-cell-depleted T cells, or PBMCs.

In the authors' methods: Amplified reference gene primers provided the basis for estimating nucleated cell counts. The table came from immunoSEQ multiplex PCR; TCRdb's copy has only in-frame clones and leaves some out. V, J and clone size are taken as reported in that table, and D and trimming were inferred from the DNA itself. The sample has 250,000 or so clones; approximately 91% are singletons. Ages ranged from roughly 18 to 100 years, with residence in around 24 US areas. The CDR3 has 15 amino acids. V dropped 0 bases and J dropped 4 bases, with 10 bases sitting between them. The germline gives CDR1 SGHNT, CDR2 YYREEE (reference sequence).

Input material: PBMCs or T cells enriched from blood (not recorded which). The TCR originated in a human donor in a cohort exposed to, infected with or recovered from COVID-19 (not recorded which). The donor label of this sample is uncertain. The J gene is TRBJ1-4, the V gene TRBV5-4, with unresolved D. CDR3 in amino acids: CASSLGIAGNEKLFF. CDR3 sequence (DNA): TGTGCCAGCAGCTTGGGGATTGCGGGTAATGAAAAACTGTTTTTT.